This TCR beta chain was captured by sequencing in a study of T cells in Graves' hyperthyroidism and ophthalmopathy. Background on the study: At the time of initial diagnosis and before any treatment, peripheral blood was collected.

The CDR3 has 16 residues. J gave up 2 bases and V 4 bases, and 2 bases lay outside the gene matches. Looked up from germline, CDR1 is LGHNA and CDR2 is YNFKEQ. RNA transcripts provided the source from which TCR beta CDR3 regions were amplified. The HTBI set primed first-round TCR CDR3 RT-PCR. MiXCR, applied by TCRdb to the multiplex PCR reads, yields one record per CDR3 protein. The sample contains approximately 610,000 distinct CDR3 sequences, roughly 15% of which appear only once. This clonotype was seen repeatedly, ten times or more. Sequenced input: blood. This receptor was identified in a woman aged 40 to 49 with Graves' ophthalmopathy. The chain carries TRBV4-2 and TRBJ2-2, with TRBD1 matching over 12 bases. The CDR3 DNA follows: TGTGCCAGCAGCCGGGACAGGGGGCAAAACACCGGGGAGCTGTTTTTT. Its translation: CASSRDRGQNTGELFF.